These T cell receptor beta chains were read from a single sample in a study of radiation and T cells in renal cell carcinoma. The assay was immunoSEQ multiplex PCR, and TCRdb's table has in-frame clones only and misses some. The table records fewer than 85,000 clones, about 89% of them present only once. The sequenced sample was blood, obtained from a patient whose treatment included radiotherapy and nephrectomy. These receptors were obtained from a woman aged 65 to 85 with renal cell carcinoma. Each CDR3 is given with its conserved first and last residue. A D gene is named only where the DNA matches it firmly.

D,V,J,CDR3,DNA
TRBD1,TRBV27,TRBJ1-2,CASSFQGDRWMDGYTF,TGTGCCAGCAGTTTCCAAGGGGACAGGTGGATGGATGGCTACACCTTC
TRBD1,TRBV19,TRBJ1-1,CASSIRGQGARTEAFF,TGTGCCAGTAGTATTAGGGGACAGGGGGCAAGGACTGAAGCTTTCTTT
-,TRBV19,TRBJ1-5,CASSEGRYNQPQHF,TGTGCCAGTAGTGAGGGGCGGTACAATCAGCCCCAGCATTTT
TRBD1,TRBV6-5,TRBJ2-5,CASSSGQGRETQYF,TGTGCCAGCAGTTCAGGACAGGGTCGTGAGACCCAGTACTTC
-,TRBV7-8,TRBJ1-5,CASNSAGSLNAVWSNQPQHF,TGTGCCAGCAATTCCGCAGGGTCCTTAAATGCGGTGTGGAGCAATCAGCCCCAGCATTTT
-,TRBV19,TRBJ2-1,CASSKGRLVDEQFF,TGTGCCAGTAGTAAAGGTCGCCTAGTTGATGAGCAGTTCTTC
TRBD2,TRBV7-2,TRBJ2-1,CASSSNLAAIHNEQFF,TGTGCCAGCAGCTCCAATCTAGCGGCGATTCACAATGAGCAGTTCTTC
-,TRBV11-2,TRBJ1-3,CASSLAGARSGNTIYF,TGTGCCAGCAGCTTAGCAGGGGCCCGCTCTGGAAACACCATATATTTT
-,TRBV29-1,TRBJ1-2,CSVVDGGEGGYTF,TGCAGCGTTGTGGACGGGGGGGAAGGAGGCTACACCTTC
TRBD1,TRBV5-1,TRBJ2-2,CASRWGQGTTGELFF,TGCGCCAGCAGATGGGGACAGGGGACCACCGGGGAGCTGTTTTTT
TRBD1,TRBV19,TRBJ1-5,CASSIIGGQGYF,TGTGCCAGTAGTATCATTGGGGGACAGGGTTATTTT
-,TRBV30,TRBJ2-5,CARQGGAGETQYF,TGTGCCCGGCAAGGGGGCGCGGGGGAGACCCAGTACTTC
TRBD1,TRBV5-6,TRBJ1-1,CASSLGRQGAEAFF,TGTGCCAGCAGCTTGGGGAGACAGGGGGCTGAAGCTTTCTTT
-,TRBV18,TRBJ1-5,CASSPTDSNQPQHF,TGTGCCAGCTCACCCACAGATAGCAATCAGCCCCAGCATTTT
TRBD1,TRBV7-8,TRBJ2-5,CASSFPGQEETQYF,TGTGCCAGCAGCTTTCCGGGACAGGAAGAGACCCAGTACTTC
-,TRBV27,TRBJ1-6,CASSLSEGISPLHF,TGTGCCAGCAGTTTATCGGAAGGAATCTCACCCCTCCACTTT
-,TRBV6-6,TRBJ1-4,CASSYSYSNEKLFF,TGTGCCAGCAGTTACTCGTATTCTAATGAAAAACTGTTTTTT